This TCR beta chain came from a study of Ad26.COV2.S vaccination and SARS-CoV-2 variants (dated by TCRdb to about 2021). As for the study more broadly: Vaccine-arm donors came from COV1001, a multicentre, randomized, double-blind, placebo-controlled phase I-IIa trial of Ad26.COV2.S in healthy adults. Ad26.COV2.S was administered intramuscularly at 5 x 10^10 or 1 x 10^11 viral particles, either as a single shot or as two shots given 56 days apart. The specificity and breadth of SARS-CoV-2-reactive T cell receptors after Ad26.COV2.S vaccination were assessed by TCRbeta repertoire sequencing. The TCR-sequenced set comprised approximately 32 samples: some 20 Ad26.COV2.S vaccine recipients, 5 placebo recipients and 8 SARS-CoV-2 convalescent individuals. Trial participants were randomized into five groups of five: low-dose or high-dose Ad26.COV2.S given once or twice, or placebo on both occasions. Investigators did not know the trial group allocation while performing experiments and assessing outcomes. The research as a whole found: The study was not powered to compare responses between vaccine doses or regimens. Comparable non-spike TCR breadth was observed between vaccine and placebo recipients, consistent with only spike being contained in the vaccine. After vaccination, spike-specific CD8+ and CD4+ T cell responses were reported to show substantial breadth. The authors noted that the TCR breadth and depth analyses may have underestimated total T cell responses. Ad26.COV2.S recipients had higher spike-specific TCR breadth than placebo recipients (P = 0.0014).

The intended sense of this specimen's treatment or condition label: some 19 received Ad26.COV2.S at low or high dose, single or two shots; 5 received placebo; per-sample allocation not given. For vaccine and placebo recipients, the sequenced repertoires came from samples collected on day 63 after the first injection. In Cohort 1b, 25 to 30 adults aged 18-55 years were enrolled at a single site in Boston, USA, between 29 July and 7 August 2020. Ad26.COV2.S consisted of a replication-incompetent adenovirus type 26 vector by which a prefusion-stabilized SARS-CoV-2 spike protein from the original Wuhan strain was expressed. In its sample, this clone was seen a few times. This clone's antigen is unknown. Within one base of it there is no much larger clone, and no base qualities were kept. TCRbeta CDR3 regions were sequenced with the immunoSEQ Assay. After extraction, genomic DNA underwent amplification by bias-controlled multiplex PCR, followed by high-throughput sequencing. Concerning the study's data processing: To quantify the absolute abundance of every unique TCRbeta CDR3 region, sequences were collapsed and filtered. Usable DNA was measured by amplifying reference genes present in all nucleated cells, and TCRbeta template counts were normalized to that usable DNA to estimate T cell fraction. Repertoire TCRs were annotated as SARS-CoV-2-specific when V gene, CDR3 amino acid sequence and J gene were exactly matched to a known reactive TCR set. The reference SARS-CoV-2 TCR set was obtained from MIRA and was filtered for enrichment in COVID-19-positive ImmuneCODE repertoires, whereby public or cross-reactive TCRs were removed. Based on the MIRA antigens, annotated TCRs were further analysed at the level of specific ORF or position within ORF. Breadth was defined as the number of annotated unique rearrangements divided by the total number of unique productive rearrangements, and depth was defined as the summed frequency of the annotated unique rearrangements. TCR breadth was compared between groups using two-sided Wilcoxon rank-sum tests. TCRdb stores this immuneACCESS table with in-frame sequences only. Part of the clones is absent; in the studies checked, under half of the shortfall reflects unresolved V genes, and no reason is known for the rest. V, J and clone size are those of that table, while D and trimming were read from the DNA. The sample has just over 350,000 clones on record, about 85% of them singletons. About 3.3% of the sample lies in the top ten.

The sample consisted of peripheral blood, taken in a trial of Ad26.COV2.S vaccine versus placebo. The TCR comes from a person between 18 and 59 years old who received the Ad26.COV2.S COVID-19 vaccine or a placebo.

The sequence in DNA is TGTGCCAGCAGGTACAGGGGGATCGAGTCACCCCTCCACTTT. It translates as CASRYRGIESPLHF. Rearrangement joined TRBV5-5 to TRBJ1-6, with TRBD1 identical over 8 junction bases. From the germline V gene (reference sequence), CDR1 is SGHKS and CDR2 is YYEKEE. V is trimmed back by 5 bases and J by 10 bases, and the junction contains 8 bases that no gene match accounts for. The CDR3 starts with the cysteine, ends with the phenylalanine, and has 14 residues. The entry retains the CDR3 DNA only, 42 bases that are in frame from base 1.